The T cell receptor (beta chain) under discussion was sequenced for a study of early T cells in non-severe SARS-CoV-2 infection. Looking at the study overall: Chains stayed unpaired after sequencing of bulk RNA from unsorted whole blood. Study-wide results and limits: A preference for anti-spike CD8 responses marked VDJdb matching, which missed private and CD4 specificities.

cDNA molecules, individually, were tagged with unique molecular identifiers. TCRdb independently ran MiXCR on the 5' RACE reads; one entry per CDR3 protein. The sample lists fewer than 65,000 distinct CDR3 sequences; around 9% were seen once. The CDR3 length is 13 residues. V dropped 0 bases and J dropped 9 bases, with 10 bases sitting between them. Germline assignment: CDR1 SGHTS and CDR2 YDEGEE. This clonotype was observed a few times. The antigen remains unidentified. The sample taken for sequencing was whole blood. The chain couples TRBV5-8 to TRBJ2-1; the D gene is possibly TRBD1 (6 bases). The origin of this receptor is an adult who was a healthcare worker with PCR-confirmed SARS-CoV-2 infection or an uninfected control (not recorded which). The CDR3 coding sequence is TGTGCCAGCAGCTTGGGTCAGGGGTTTGAGCAGTTCTTC. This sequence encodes CASSLGQGFEQFF.